The clone carrying this T cell receptor beta chain occurred many times. All patients reached thyroid surgery having received no treatment beforehand. The sample belongs to a study of metastatic and nonmetastatic thyroid tumors. For the study at large: Malignant thyroid and benign thyroid patients provided blood and tumor or nodule tissue whose repertoires were compared.

With MiXCR, TCRdb reprocessed the PCR reads. In the table there are about 31,000 clones, about 21% of which are singletons. The CDR3 has 16 amino acids. V lost 2 bases to trimming and J lost 1 base; unmatched junction nucleotides: 4. CDR1 is SGHTA and CDR2 is FQGTGA in the germline V gene. This receptor was obtained from a female donor with papillary thyroid cancer or a benign thyroid nodule (not recorded which). Some clones in this sample may be carry-over from other donors' samples. The sequenced material came from blood. The chain couples TRBV7-3 to TRBJ2-1, with TRBD2 matching over 8 bases. The CDR3 DNA sequence: TGTGCCAGCAGCTTATGGGGCGGGGGGTCCTACAATGAGCAGTTCTTC. This gives the protein CASSLWGGGSYNEQFF. Together with reference TRBV7-3 and TRBJ2-1, the CDR3 gives the full variable domain: GAGVSQTPSNKVTEKGKYVELRCDPISGHTALYWYRQSLGQGPEFLIYFQGTGAADDSGLPNDRFFAVRPEGSVSTLKIQRTERGDSAVYLCASSLWGGGSYNEQFFGPGTRLTVL.